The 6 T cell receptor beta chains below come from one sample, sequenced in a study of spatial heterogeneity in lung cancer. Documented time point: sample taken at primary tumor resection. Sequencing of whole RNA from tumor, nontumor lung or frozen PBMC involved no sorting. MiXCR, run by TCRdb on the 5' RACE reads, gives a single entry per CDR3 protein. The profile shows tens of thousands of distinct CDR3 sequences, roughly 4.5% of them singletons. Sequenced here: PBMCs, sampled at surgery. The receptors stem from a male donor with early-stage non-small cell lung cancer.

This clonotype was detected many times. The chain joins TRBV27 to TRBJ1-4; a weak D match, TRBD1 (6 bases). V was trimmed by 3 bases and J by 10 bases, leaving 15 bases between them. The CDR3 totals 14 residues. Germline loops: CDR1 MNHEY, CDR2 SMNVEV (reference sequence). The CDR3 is CASSLERGGGKLFF. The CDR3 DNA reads TGTGCCAGCAGTTTGGAGAGGGGGGGTGGAAAACTGTTTTTT.

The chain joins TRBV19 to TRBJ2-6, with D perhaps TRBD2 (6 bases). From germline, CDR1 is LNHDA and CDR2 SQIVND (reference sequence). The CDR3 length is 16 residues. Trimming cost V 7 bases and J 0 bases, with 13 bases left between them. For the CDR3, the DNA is TGTGCCAGTACTGGAGGGACTTTCTCTGGGGCCAACGTCCTGACTTTC. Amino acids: CASTGGTFSGANVLTF.

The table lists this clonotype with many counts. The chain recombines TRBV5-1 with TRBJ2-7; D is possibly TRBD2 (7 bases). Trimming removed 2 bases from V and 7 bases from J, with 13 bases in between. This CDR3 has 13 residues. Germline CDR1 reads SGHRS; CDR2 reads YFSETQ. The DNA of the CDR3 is TGCGCCAGCAGCTTCGGGGGGCCGAATGAGCAGTACTTC. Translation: CASSFGGPNEQYF.

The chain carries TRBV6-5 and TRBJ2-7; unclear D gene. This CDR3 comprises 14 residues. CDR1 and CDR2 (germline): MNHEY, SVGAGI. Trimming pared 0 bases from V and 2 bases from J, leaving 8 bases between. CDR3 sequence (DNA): TGTGCCAGCAGTTACTCGATTCTCGCCTACGAGCAGTACTTC. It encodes CASSYSILAYEQYF.

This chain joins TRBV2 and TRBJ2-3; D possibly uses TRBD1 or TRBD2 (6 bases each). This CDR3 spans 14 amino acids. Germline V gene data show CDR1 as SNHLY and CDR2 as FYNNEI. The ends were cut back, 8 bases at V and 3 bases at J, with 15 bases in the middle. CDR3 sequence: CASGRSGATDTQYF. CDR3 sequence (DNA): TGTGCCAGCGGCAGGTCGGGGGCAACAGATACGCAGTATTTT.

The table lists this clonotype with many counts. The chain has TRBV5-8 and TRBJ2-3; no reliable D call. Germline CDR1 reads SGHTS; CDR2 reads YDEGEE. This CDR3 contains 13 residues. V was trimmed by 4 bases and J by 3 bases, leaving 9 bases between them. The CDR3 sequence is CASSLPPTDTQYF. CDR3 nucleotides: TGTGCCAGCAGCCTTCCCCCGACAGATACGCAGTATTTT.